Listed here are 8 T cell receptor beta chains from one sample, sequenced in a study of T cells after yellow fever vaccination. Each CDR3 protein is one row after TCRdb ran MiXCR on the 5' RACE reads. This table has 300,000 to 350,000 distinct CDR3 sequences, around 4.5% appearing once. The sequences come from PBMCs, collected 15 days after the yellow fever booster vaccination. The receptor set was obtained from a man aged 18 to 29 who received the YFV17D yellow fever vaccine.

This sequence joins TRBV12-5 and TRBJ2-7; D ambiguous. Germline V gene data show CDR1 as LGHNT and CDR2 as FRNRAP. This CDR3 region has 13 residues. V lost 4 bases and J lost 3, with 10 bases in between. The CDR3 bases are TGTGCTAGTGGTTCGCCCAACAGCTACGAGCAGTACGTC. Protein product: CASGSPNSYEQYV.

This clonotype was seen more than once but under ten times. The rearrangement links TRBV4-2 to TRBJ2-1; no clear D. Germline CDR1 and CDR2: LGHNA and YNFKEQ. The CDR3 contains 17 residues. The ends were cut back, 0 bases at V and 0 bases at J, with 12 bases in the middle. Written as DNA, the CDR3 is TGTGCCAGCAGCCAAGATCCCGACCCGAGCTCCTACAATGAGCAGTTCTTC. Translated: CASSQDPDPSSYNEQFF.

Only a few counts were recorded for this clonotype. The chain is built from TRBV5-6 and TRBJ2-5; the match to TRBD2 covers 7 bases. The germline V gene has CDR1 SGHDT and CDR2 YYEEEE. The CDR3 is 15 amino acids. Trimming took 6 bases from V and 3 from J; bases not matched to a gene: 11. CDR3 loop: CASNEPGGLEETQYF. The CDR3 nucleotides are TGTGCCAGCAATGAACCGGGGGGTCTCGAAGAGACCCAGTACTTC.

This chain joins TRBV11-2 and TRBJ2-3, with 10 bases aligning to TRBD2. Germline V CDR1 and CDR2: SGHAT, FQNNGV. V trimming: 1 base; J trimming: 2 bases; junction bases outside the gene matches: 15. CDR3 length: 20 amino acids. Written as DNA, the CDR3 is TGTGCCAGCAGCTTAGGTTCGTTAGCGGGGGGCCACCTCTTCACAGATACGCAGTATTTT. Its protein product is CASSLGSLAGGHLFTDTQYF. The variable domain in full, completed from reference TRBV11-2 and TRBJ2-3, reads EAGVAQSPRYKIIEKRQSVAFWCNPISGHATLYWYQQILGQGPKLLIQFQNNGVVDDSQLPKDRFSAERLKGVDSTLKIQPAKLEDSAVYLCASSLGSLAGGHLFTDTQYFGPGTRLTVL.

The V gene is TRBV7-2, the J gene TRBJ2-7; 15 bases are a match to TRBD2. Germline V gives CDR1 SGHTA, CDR2 FQGNSA. V dropped 5 bases and J dropped 7; count of bases not matched to a gene: 6. The length of the CDR3 is 15 residues. As DNA, the CDR3 is TGTGCCAGCAGCCGGACTAGCGGGGGGGCTCGAGAGCAGTACTTC. Its translation: CASSRTSGGAREQYF.

This clonotype appeared many times. The J gene is TRBJ1-4, the V gene TRBV5-1, with D hard to call. Germline lookup yields CDR1 SGHRS and CDR2 YFSETQ. This CDR3 spans 18 amino acids. With 4 bases removed from V and 0 bases from J, the gap between germline ends came to 19 bases. CDR3 nucleotides: TGCGCCAGCAGCCACCGTCCCAACGGGCGCGCAACTAATGAAAAACTGTTTTTT. As protein: CASSHRPNGRATNEKLFF.

CDR3 protein: CSAPGGGRSGANVLTF. CDR3 bases: TGCAGTGCTCCCGGGGGGGGGAGGTCTGGGGCCAACGTCCTGACTTTC. The V call is TRBV20-1, the J call TRBJ2-6, with 8 bases identical to TRBD2. The CDR3 covers 16 residues. The ends lost 5 bases at V and 1 base at J; junction bases unmatched: 7. Looked up from germline, CDR1 is DFQATT and CDR2 is SNEGSKA (reference sequence).

This clonotype was observed at least ten times. This chain joins TRBV4-1 and TRBJ2-2; D call uncertain. V was cut by 5 bases and J by 6 bases, with 10 bases left in between. This CDR3 contains 13 residues. Germline V lookup: CDR1 MGHRA, CDR2 YSYEKL. The CDR3 DNA reads TGCGCCAGCAGCTTCGGGTACCCCGGGGAGCTGTTTTTT. Translation: CASSFGYPGELFF.